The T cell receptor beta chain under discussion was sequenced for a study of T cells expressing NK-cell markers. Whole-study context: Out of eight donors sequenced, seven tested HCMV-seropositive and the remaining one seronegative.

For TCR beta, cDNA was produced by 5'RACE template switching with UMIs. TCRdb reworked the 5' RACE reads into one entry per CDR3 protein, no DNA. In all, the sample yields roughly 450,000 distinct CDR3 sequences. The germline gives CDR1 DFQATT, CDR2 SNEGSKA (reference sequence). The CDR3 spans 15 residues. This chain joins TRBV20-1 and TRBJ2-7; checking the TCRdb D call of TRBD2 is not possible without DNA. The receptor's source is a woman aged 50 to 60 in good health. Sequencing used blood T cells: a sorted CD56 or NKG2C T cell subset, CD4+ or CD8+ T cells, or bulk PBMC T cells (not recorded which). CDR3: CSARSGREGLYEQYF.